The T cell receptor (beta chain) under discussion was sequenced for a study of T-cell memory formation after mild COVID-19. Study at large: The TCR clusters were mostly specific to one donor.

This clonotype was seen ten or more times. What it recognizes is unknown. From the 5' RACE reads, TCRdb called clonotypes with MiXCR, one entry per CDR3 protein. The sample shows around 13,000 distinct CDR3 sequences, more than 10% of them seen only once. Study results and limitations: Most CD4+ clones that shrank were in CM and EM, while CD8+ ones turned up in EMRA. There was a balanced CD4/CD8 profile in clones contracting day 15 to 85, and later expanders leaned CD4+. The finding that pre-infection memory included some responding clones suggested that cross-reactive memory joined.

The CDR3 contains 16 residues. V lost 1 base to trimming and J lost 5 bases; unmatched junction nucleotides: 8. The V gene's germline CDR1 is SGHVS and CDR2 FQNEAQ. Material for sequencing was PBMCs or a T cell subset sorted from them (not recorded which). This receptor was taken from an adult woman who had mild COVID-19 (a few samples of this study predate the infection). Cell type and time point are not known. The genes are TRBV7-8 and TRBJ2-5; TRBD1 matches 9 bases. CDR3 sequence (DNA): TGTGCCAGCAGCTTAGTTGGGACAGGGCTTTCGGAGACCCAGTACTTC. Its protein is CASSLVGTGLSETQYF.